This passage covers 19 T cell receptor beta chains from one sample sequenced in a study of blood T cell repertoires in COVID-19. Generated by immunoSEQ multiplex PCR, the TCRdb table keeps only in-frame clones and is missing some. The sample includes about 300,000 clones, around 86% of them seen just once. The sequencing input was PBMCs or T cells enriched from blood (not recorded which). The source of these receptors is a young man who had recovered from COVID-19.

V usage is TRBV30 and J usage is TRBJ1-5; 7 bases align to TRBD1. The CDR3 runs 15 residues. V lost 4 bases to trimming and J lost 3 bases; unmatched junction nucleotides: 9. CDR1 GTSNPN and CDR2 SVGIG come from the germline V gene (reference sequence). CDR3 region: CAWKGQSFPNQPQHF. The CDR3 nucleotides are TGTGCCTGGAAGGGACAGTCATTCCCCAATCAGCCCCAGCATTTT.

V is TRBV6-1 and J is TRBJ1-2, with TRBD1 matching 10 bases. Per germline, CDR1 MNHNS and CDR2 SASEGT. The CDR3 has 16 amino acids. The ends lost 4 bases at V and 4 bases at J; junction bases unmatched: 9. In nucleotides, the CDR3 is TGTGCCAGCAGTGGACTGGGACAGGGGCACCCCTATGGCTACACCTTC. It yields the protein CASSGLGQGHPYGYTF.

This clone is a singleton in its sample. This chain links TRBV28 with TRBJ2-7, with 8 bases aligning to TRBD1. This CDR3 has 15 residues. J gave up 3 bases and V 5 bases, and 9 bases lay outside the gene matches. Germline V gene sequence: CDR1 MDHEN, CDR2 SYDVKM. This CDR3 is CASSQPRQGSYEQYF. The CDR3 DNA sequence: TGTGCCAGCAGTCAGCCTCGACAGGGGAGCTACGAGCAGTACTTC.

The V call is TRBV19, the J call TRBJ1-2; D is undetermined. Germline V gives CDR1 LNHDA, CDR2 SQIVND (reference sequence). This CDR3 is built from 12 residues. V lost 6 bases to trimming and J lost 3 bases, with 8 bases between them. DNA for the CDR3: TGTGCCAGTAGAAGCGGAGACTATGGCTACACCTTC. Translated, it gives CASRSGDYGYTF.

The chain recombines TRBV6-6 with TRBJ1-1, with D tentatively TRBD1 (6 bases). The germline CDR1 and CDR2 sequences are MNHNY and SVGAGI (reference sequence). V dropped 5 bases and J dropped 4 bases, with 20 bases sitting between them. The CDR3 is 16 residues long. The CDR3 sequence: CASSPQNRVRSTEAFF. CDR3 in DNA: TGTGCCAGCAGTCCGCAAAACAGGGTGAGGAGCACTGAAGCTTTCTTT.

CDR3 in amino acids: CATSDFKRGRDYGYTF. The DNA of the CDR3 is TGTGCCACCAGTGATTTTAAGCGGGGCAGGGACTATGGCTACACCTTC. This chain joins TRBV24-1 and TRBJ1-2; D is possibly TRBD1 (5 bases). CDR3 length: 16 residues. The germline V gene encodes CDR1 KGHDR and CDR2 SFDVKD. V was clipped by 1 base and J by 3 bases, with 14 bases between them.

The chain uses TRBV3-1 (or the pseudogene TRBV3-2) and TRBJ1-5; D ambiguous. V lost 1 base and J lost 2, with 9 bases in between. In germline, CDR1 is LGHDT, CDR2 YNNKEL (reference sequence). The CDR3 consists of 15 residues. The CDR3 nucleotides are TGTGCCAGCAGCCAAGGGGGAGGTGGCAATCAGCCCCAGCATTTT. It is translated as CASSQGGGGNQPQHF.

CDR3 in DNA: TGCGCCAGCAGCCGCGCCACTGAAGCTTTCTTT. It specifies CASSRATEAFF. The V call is TRBV4-1, the J call TRBJ1-1; D unresolved. From germline, CDR1 is MGHRA and CDR2 YSYEKL. V was pared by 4 bases and J by 4 bases, with 4 bases between. The CDR3 loop spans 11 amino acids.

The rearrangement joins TRBV7-8 to TRBJ2-1; D is perhaps TRBD2 (6 bases). Trimming removed 2 bases from V and 3 bases from J, with 20 bases in between. The CDR3 is made up of 18 amino acids. CDR1 and CDR2 from the germline V gene are SGHVS and FQNEAQ. As DNA, the CDR3 is TGTGCCAGCAGCTTATACCCCCCCGCGGGGACCAACTACAATGAGCAGTTCTTC. Translating gives CASSLYPPAGTNYNEQFF.

The chain joins TRBV7-9 to TRBJ1-2, with D possibly matching TRBD1 (5 bases). In germline, CDR1 is SEHNR, CDR2 FQNEAQ (reference sequence). The CDR3 is 12 amino acids. V lost 2 bases and J lost 8, with 9 bases in between. CDR3 DNA: TGTGCCAGCAGCTTACAGGGAAGGGGCTACACCTTC. It encodes CASSLQGRGYTF.

The chain couples TRBV28 to TRBJ2-3; TRBD2 matches 11 bases. The V gene end was trimmed by 4 bases and the J gene end by 2 bases; junction bases not matched to a gene: 5. The CDR3 consists of 16 residues. CDR1 is MDHEN, CDR2 SYDVKM, per germline. CDR3 DNA sequence: TGTGCCAGCAGTTCCCGACTAGCGGGGTCCACAGATACGCAGTATTTT. Translating gives CASSSRLAGSTDTQYF.

This chain connects TRBV15 to TRBJ2-7; D gene unclear. Looked up from germline, CDR1 is LNHNV and CDR2 is YYDKDF (reference sequence). The V and J ends lost 4 bases and 5 bases respectively, with 6 bases between them. The CDR3 length is 11 residues. The CDR3 DNA sequence: TGTGCCACCAGCATACGGGACGAGCAGTACTTC. Translated, it gives CATSIRDEQYF.

The gene calls are TRBV30 and TRBJ1-5; TRBD1 agrees at 8 bases. The CDR3 length is 15 residues. CDR1 is GTSNPN and CDR2 is SVGIG in the germline V gene (reference sequence). V lost 4 bases and J lost 3; bases outside the gene matches: 8. This chain's CDR3 is CAWNTGQANNQPQHF. The CDR3 DNA reads TGTGCCTGGAACACGGGACAGGCGAACAATCAGCCCCAGCATTTT.

This chain joins TRBV20-1 and TRBJ2-7, with D uncertain. Trimming removed 6 bases from V and 7 bases from J, with 10 bases in between. Germline assignment: CDR1 DFQATT and CDR2 SNEGSKA (reference sequence). CDR3 length equals 10 residues. The CDR3 is CSARYEEQYF. The CDR3 bases are TGCAGTGCCCGTTATGAGGAGCAGTACTTC.

The chain has TRBV5-1 and TRBJ1-1; no clear D. Germline CDR1 SGHRS, CDR2 YFSETQ. This CDR3 contains 12 residues. Trimming took 0 bases from V and 4 from J, leaving 4 bases between them. For the CDR3, the DNA is TGCGCCAGCAGCTTGGACTCCACTGAAGCTTTCTTT. It is translated as CASSLDSTEAFF.

The chain couples TRBV5-1 to TRBJ2-6, with D possibly TRBD2 on 7 matching bases. Trimming removed 5 bases from V and 1 base from J, with 19 bases in between. The germline CDR1 and CDR2 sequences are SGHRS and YFSETQ. This CDR3 spans 18 amino acids. In DNA, the CDR3 is TGCGCCAGCAGAAGGTTACAGGGAGGGGCTTCTGGGGCCAACGTCCTGACTTTC. Encoded protein: CASRRLQGGASGANVLTF.

In its sample, this clone was seen a few times. Different DNA sequences within this sample yield the same CDR3. V is TRBV27 and J is TRBJ1-2; possibly TRBD1 for D (6 bases). Looked up from germline, CDR1 is MNHEY and CDR2 is SMNVEV (reference sequence). The CDR3 length is 12 residues. V lost 5 bases and J lost 5, with 9 bases in between. CDR3 protein: CASSLQGYGYTF. CDR3 coding DNA: TGTGCCAGCAGTCTACAGGGATATGGCTACACCTTC.

V and J are TRBV9 and TRBJ2-2; D not certain. V was trimmed by 0 bases and J by 3 bases, leaving 6 bases between them. Germline V gene lookup returns CDR1 SGDLS and CDR2 YYNGEE. The CDR3 spans 14 residues. In DNA, the CDR3 is TGTGCCAGCAGCGTAGACTACTACACCGGGGAGCTGTTTTTT. Translated: CASSVDYYTGELFF.

V and J are TRBV27 and TRBJ2-6, with D unresolved. CDR1 is MNHEY, CDR2 SMNVEV, per germline (reference sequence). The CDR3 is made up of 14 amino acids. Deletions cut 8 bases from V and 5 bases from J, with 13 bases between. CDR3 in amino acids: CASPYIRWANVLTF. The CDR3 DNA sequence: TGTGCCAGCCCCTATATTCGCTGGGCCAACGTCCTGACTTTC. The complete variable domain, with remaining parts taken from reference TRBV27 and TRBJ2-6, reads EAQVTQNPRYLITVTGKKLTVTCSQNMNHEYMSWYRQDPGLGLRQIYYSMNVEVTDKGDVPEGYKVSRKEKRNFPLILESPSPNQTSLYFCASPYIRWANVLTFGAGSRLTVL.